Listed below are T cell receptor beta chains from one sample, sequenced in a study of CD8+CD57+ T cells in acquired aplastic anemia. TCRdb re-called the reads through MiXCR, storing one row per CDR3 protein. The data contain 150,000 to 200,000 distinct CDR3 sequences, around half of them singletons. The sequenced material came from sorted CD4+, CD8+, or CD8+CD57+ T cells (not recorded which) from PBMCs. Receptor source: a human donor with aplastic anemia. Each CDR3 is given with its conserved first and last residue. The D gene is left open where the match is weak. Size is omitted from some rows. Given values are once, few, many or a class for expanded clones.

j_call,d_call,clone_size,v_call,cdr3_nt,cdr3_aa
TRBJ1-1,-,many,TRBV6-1,TGTGCCAGCAGAACCGACTGGGCAACTGAAGCTTTCTTT,CASRTDWATEAFF
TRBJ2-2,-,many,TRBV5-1,TGCGCCAGCAGCCCAACGGTTGCGGGTATCTCCGGGGAGCTGTTTTTT,CASSPTVAGISGELFF
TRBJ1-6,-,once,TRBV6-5,TGTGCCAGCAGTTTGATGAGGGGGTCCTATAATTCACCCCTCCACTTT,CASSLMRGSYNSPLHF
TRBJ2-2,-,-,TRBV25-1,TGTGCCAGCAGTGAATATCTGGGGGGAAGCACCGGGGAGCTGTTTTTT,CASSEYLGGSTGELFF
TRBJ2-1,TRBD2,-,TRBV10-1,TGCGCCAGCACCCCTGGCCTAGCGGGAACCTACAATGAGCAGTTCTTC,CASTPGLAGTYNEQFF
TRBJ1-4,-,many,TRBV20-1,TGCAGTGCTAGAAGGGGTCCTAATGAAAAACTGTTTTTT,CSARRGPNEKLFF
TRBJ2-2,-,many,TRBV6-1,TGTGCCAGCAGTGAAGGCCGGACTTCGAACACCGGGGAGCTGTTTTTT,CASSEGRTSNTGELFF
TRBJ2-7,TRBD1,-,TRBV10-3,TGTGCCAGTCACCCGGGACAGCTTACCGCGGACGAGCGGTACTTC,CASHPGQLTADERYF
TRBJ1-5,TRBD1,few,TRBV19,TGTGCCAGTAGTATAGCCGTGGGACAGCATCAGCCCCAGCATTTT,CASSIAVGQHQPQHF
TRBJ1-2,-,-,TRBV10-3,TGTGCCATACGACAGGACGGTCAATCCTTC,CAIRQDGQSF
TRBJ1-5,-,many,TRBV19,TGTGCCAGTGCCACGGGGTCTCCTCAGCCCCAGCATTTT,CASATGSPQPQHF
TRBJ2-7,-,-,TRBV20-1,TGCAGTGCTAGTACCCCCCGCTCGGAGCAGTACTTC,CSASTPRSEQYF
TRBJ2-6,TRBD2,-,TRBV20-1,TGCAGTGCTACAACAATAGCGGGAGGGGCCAACGTCCTGACTTTC,CSATTIAGGANVLTF
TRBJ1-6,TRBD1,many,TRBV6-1,TGTGCCAGCAGTCGGGACAGCGTCTATAATTCACCCCTCCACTTT,CASSRDSVYNSPLHF
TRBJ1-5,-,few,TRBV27,TGTGCCAGCAGTTCCCGGGCCCCCCTGGGGCCCCAGCATTTT,CASSSRAPLGPQHF
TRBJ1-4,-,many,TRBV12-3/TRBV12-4,TGTGCCAGCACCCAGGGGACGGCAACTAATGAAAAACTGTTTTTT,CASTQGTATNEKLFF
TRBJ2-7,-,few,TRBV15,TGTGCCACCAGCAGAGTAGTAGGGGTCGAGCAGTACTTC,CATSRVVGVEQYF
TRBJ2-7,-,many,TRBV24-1,TGTGCCACCAAGATACGGGGGACCACCCTCTACGAGCAGTACTTC,CATKIRGTTLYEQYF
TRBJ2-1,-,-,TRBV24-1,TGTGCCACCAGTGATTCTAAGGAGTACAATGAGCAGTTCTTC,CATSDSKEYNEQFF
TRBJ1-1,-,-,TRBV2,TGTGCCAGCAGTGATAGGTTCAGGGGCACTGAAGCTTTCTTT,CASSDRFRGTEAFF
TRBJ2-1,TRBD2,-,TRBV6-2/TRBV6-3,TGTGCCAGCAGGGTACTCGGACTAGCGGAGACCTACAATGAGCAGTTCTTC,CASRVLGLAETYNEQFF
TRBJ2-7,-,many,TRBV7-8,TGTGCCAGCAGCTTAAACAGGCCGGGCGACGAGCAGTACTTC,CASSLNRPGDEQYF
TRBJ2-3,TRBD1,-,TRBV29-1,TGCAGCGTAACGGGACAGCTACTCACAGATACGCAGTATTTT,CSVTGQLLTDTQYF
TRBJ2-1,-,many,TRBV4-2,TGTGCCAGCAGCCAAGTACAGCGGGCCCAGGCCTACAATGAGCAGTTCTTC,CASSQVQRAQAYNEQFF
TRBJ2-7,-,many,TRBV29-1,TGCAGCGTTGCGGGCAGTAACATAGCGTACGAGCAGTACTTC,CSVAGSNIAYEQYF
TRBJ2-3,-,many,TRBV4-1,TGCGCCAGCAGCCAAGAAGCTGGCACAAGCACAGATACGCAGTATTTT,CASSQEAGTSTDTQYF
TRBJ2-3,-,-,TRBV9,TGTGCCAGCAGCGTAGGCCAGGGCAGGGCCACAGATACGCAGTATTTT,CASSVGQGRATDTQYF
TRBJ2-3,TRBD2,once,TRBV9,TGTGCCAGCAGCGTCCTCGCGGGGGGCATAACAGATACGCAGTATTTT,CASSVLAGGITDTQYF
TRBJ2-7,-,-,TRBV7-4,TGTGCCAGCGGCATGAGTAGCTACGAGCAGTACTTC,CASGMSSYEQYF
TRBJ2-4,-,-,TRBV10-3,TGTGCCATCAGTGAGTCCCGAGGAGAGGCCAAAAACATTCAGTACTTC,CAISESRGEAKNIQYF
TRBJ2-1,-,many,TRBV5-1,TGCGCCAGCAGCCGTCTAGCGCGATACAATGAGCAGTTCTTC,CASSRLARYNEQFF
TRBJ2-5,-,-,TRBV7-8,TGTGCCAGCAACCCGTTGCTGTACCAAGAGACCCAGTACTTC,CASNPLLYQETQYF
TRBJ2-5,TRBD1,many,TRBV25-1,TGTGCCAGCAGCGAACGTCCACAGGGGCTTACGCAAGAGACCCAGTACTTC,CASSERPQGLTQETQYF
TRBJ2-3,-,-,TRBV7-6,TGTGCCAGCAGCTTAGCGGGACCGGCAGATACGCAGTATTTT,CASSLAGPADTQYF
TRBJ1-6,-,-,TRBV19,TGTGCCAGTAGGGCCCAGAGCTCCTATAATTCACCCCTCCACTTT,CASRAQSSYNSPLHF
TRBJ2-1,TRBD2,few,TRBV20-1,TGCAGTGCTAGGCGCGGGGGGGCCTACAATGAGCAGTTCTTC,CSARRGGAYNEQFF
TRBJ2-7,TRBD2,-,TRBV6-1,TGTGCCACCCGGGGCGGGGGGCTGAACGAGCAGTACTTC,CATRGGGLNEQYF
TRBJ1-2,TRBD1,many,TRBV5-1,TGCGCCAGCAGCGCCCGGGACAGCGAGAACTATGGCTACACCTTC,CASSARDSENYGYTF
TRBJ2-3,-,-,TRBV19,TGTGCCAGTAGTGAAGCCCCTACGCGTCATACGCAGTATTTT,CASSEAPTRHTQYF
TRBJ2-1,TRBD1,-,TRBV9,TGTGCCAGCAGCATCCGAGGACAGGGAAACTACAATGAGCAGTTCTTC,CASSIRGQGNYNEQFF
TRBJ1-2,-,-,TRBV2,TGTGCCAGCAGACAGGGTGCCTATGGCTACACCTTC,CASRQGAYGYTF
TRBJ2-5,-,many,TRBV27,TGTGCCAGTGCTCAGAGTTGGGGGGAGACCCAGTACTTC,CASAQSWGETQYF
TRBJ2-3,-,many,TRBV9,TGTGCCAGCAGCGTAGGGGGGAGCACAGATACGCAGTATTTT,CASSVGGSTDTQYF
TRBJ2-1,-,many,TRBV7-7,TGTGCCAGCAGCTTCGGCCGACTCAGCGAGCAGTTCTTC,CASSFGRLSEQFF
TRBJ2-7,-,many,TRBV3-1,TGTGCCAGCAGCCAAGTGGGCAGGGGGGTCTACGAGCAGTACTTC,CASSQVGRGVYEQYF
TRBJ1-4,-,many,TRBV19,TGTGCCAGTAGCACTAAGGGGAGGGGGAATGAAAAACTGTTTTTT,CASSTKGRGNEKLFF
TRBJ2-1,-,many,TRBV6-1,TGTGCCAGCAGTGAAGGCCTCGAAGAGCAGTTCTTC,CASSEGLEEQFF
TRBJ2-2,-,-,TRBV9,TGTGCCAGCAGCGTAGCACGGGACCACCGGAACACCGGGGAGCTGTTTTTT,CASSVARDHRNTGELFF
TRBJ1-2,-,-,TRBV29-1,TGCAGCGTTGGACCTAGCTATGGCTACACCTTC,CSVGPSYGYTF
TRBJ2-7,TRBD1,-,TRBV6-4,TGTGCCAGCAGGCCGGGACAGGGATGCTACGAGCAGTACTTC,CASRPGQGCYEQYF
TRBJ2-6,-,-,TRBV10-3,TGTGCCATCATGCCCGGGATAGGGGACAACGTCCTGACTTTC,CAIMPGIGDNVLTF
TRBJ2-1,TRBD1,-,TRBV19,TGTGCCAGTAGTATGAGGACAGGGCGACCCCATGAGCAGTTCTTC,CASSMRTGRPHEQFF
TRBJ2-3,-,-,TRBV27,TGTGCCAGCAGTTTAAACAGGGCAGATACGCAGTATTTT,CASSLNRADTQYF
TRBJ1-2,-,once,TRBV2,TGTGCCAGCAGTGACCCCCTGACAGCTTCTGGGGGCTACACCTTC,CASSDPLTASGGYTF
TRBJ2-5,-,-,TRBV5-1,TGCGCCAGCAGCTTGGCCCCGGGGACGCAAGAGACCCAGCACTTC,CASSLAPGTQETQHF
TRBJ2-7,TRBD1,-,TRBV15,TGTGCCACCAGCAGCGCGGACAGGGCCTACGAGCAGTACTTC,CATSSADRAYEQYF